The source of this TCR beta chain is a study of T cells in Graves' hyperthyroidism and ophthalmopathy. Amplification yielded TCR beta CDR3 regions, with RNA transcripts as the source. The HTBI primer set was used in a first-round RT-PCR of the TCR CDR3. TCRdb reanalysed the multiplex PCR reads using MiXCR and keeps one entry per CDR3 protein. This sample carries 640,000 or so distinct CDR3 sequences, roughly 14% of them seen once, and the ten largest clones take around 4.5%. This clonotype was counted ten times or more. Losses at the gene ends were 4 bases for V and 5 bases for J; bases not matched to a gene: 5. This CDR3 region has 13 residues. CDR1 MNHEY and CDR2 SMNVEV come from the germline V gene (reference sequence).

The genes are TRBV27 and TRBJ2-7; 7 positions agree with TRBD1. The clonotype was recovered from a woman aged 40 to 50 with Graves' ophthalmopathy. Sequencing used blood. The CDR3 DNA is TGTGCCAGCAGTTCCGGGACAGAGGACGAGCAGTACTTC. Amino acids: CASSSGTEDEQYF.